This TCR beta chain was observed in a study of blood T cells in healthy people across ages. V shed 2 bases and J shed 8 bases, with 7 bases lying between them. The germline V gene has CDR1 MNHEY and CDR2 SVGAGI. CDR3 length: 12 residues. The second PCR ran about 6 to 12 cycles with a sample-barcoded 5' primer and J-beta primers. Every sample gave at least 2.5 million paired-end reads containing CDR3. TCRdb re-called the 5' RACE reads through MiXCR, storing one row per CDR3 protein. Of around 990,000 distinct CDR3 sequences in the sample, under 30% are singletons; the top ten hold about 0.72%. These data were also reused for a study on T cells of mothers and their children. From that report: In this cohort, donors were three healthy Caucasian mothers plus their six children. Per mother, over 8.5 million TCR beta CDR3 reads were obtained; per child, about 3 million.

What was sequenced was blood. The chain couples TRBV6-5 to TRBJ2-1; D perhaps matches TRBD2 (6 bases). This TCR was sampled from a girl aged 2 to 10 in good health. CDR3 in DNA: TGTGCCAGCAGTTACGGAGGGGATGAGCAGTTCTTC. Translation: CASSYGGDEQFF.